The rows below give T cell receptor beta chains drawn from one sample of a study of long-term antiretroviral therapy in people with HIV. Repertoires were generated with immunoSEQ multiplex PCR, while TCRdb's copy carries only in-frame clones and drops some. The table shows around 25,000 clones, with roughly 94% occurring only once. The starting material was unsorted PBMCs, obtained about 4.9 years after starting antiretroviral therapy. The receptors stem from a woman aged 45-60 years with HIV. Both conserved end residues are part of each CDR3. Each record gives: V gene, D gene, J gene, clone size, CDR3 protein, CDR3 DNA. D genes are given only for firm matches. The listing skips clone size in some rows; elsewhere it reads once, few, many or a size class.

TRBV11-3,TRBD2,TRBJ2-7,NA,CASSLDRGDEQYF,TGTGCCAGCAGCTTAGATCGGGGGGACGAGCAGTACTTC
TRBV5-6,TRBD2,TRBJ2-3,NA,CASSRYGTSGRTDTQYF,TGTGCCAGCAGCCGATACGGGACTAGCGGACGCACAGATACGCAGTATTTT
TRBV5-1,NA,TRBJ1-1,NA,CASSTLDRLNTEAFF,TGCGCCAGCAGCACCCTAGATAGGTTGAACACTGAAGCTTTCTTT
TRBV2,NA,TRBJ2-2,NA,CASSDRTPTGELFF,TGTGCCAGCAGTGACCGGACACCCACCGGGGAGCTGTTTTTT
TRBV7-2,NA,TRBJ1-1,NA,CASSPGGSNTEAFF,TGTGCCAGCAGCCCGGGGGGTTCGAACACTGAAGCTTTCTTT
TRBV10-3,TRBD2,TRBJ2-1,once,CARGGASGRAGQFF,TGTGCCAGGGGGGGGGCTAGCGGGAGGGCTGGGCAGTTCTTC
TRBV10-3,TRBD2,TRBJ2-7,NA,CAIGRDYYEQYF,TGTGCCATCGGACGGGACTACTACGAGCAGTACTTC
TRBV6-1,TRBD2,TRBJ2-5,once,CASSEPPGLAGEEETQYF,TGTGCCAGCAGTGAACCGCCGGGACTAGCGGGAGAAGAAGAGACCCAGTACTTC
TRBV18,TRBD1,TRBJ2-7,NA,CASSLAGGSDEQYF,TGTGCCAGCTCACTTGCAGGGGGCAGCGACGAGCAGTACTTC
TRBV10-3,NA,TRBJ1-5,few,CAISESRDLGPSSNQPQHF,TGTGCCATCAGTGAGTCTCGGGATCTGGGCCCCTCTAGCAATCAGCCCCAGCATTTT
TRBV4-1,NA,TRBJ2-2,NA,CASSDRTGELFF,TGCGCCAGCAGCGACCGTACCGGGGAGCTGTTTTTT
TRBV6-5,NA,TRBJ2-7,NA,CANPTDLNCYEQYF,TGTGCCAACCCGACTGACTTAAATTGTTACGAGCAGTACTTC
TRBV6-5,TRBD2,TRBJ2-7,NA,CASIPGRGGRYEQYF,TGTGCCAGCATCCCCGGTCGGGGGGGAAGGTACGAGCAGTACTTC
TRBV2,TRBD2,TRBJ2-3,NA,CASGGTLSGRARTDTQYF,TGTGCCAGCGGCGGTACCCTTAGCGGGAGGGCCCGAACAGATACGCAGTATTTT
TRBV6-5,NA,TRBJ2-7,NA,CASSHPPTYEQYF,TGTGCCAGCAGTCACCCACCCACCTACGAGCAGTACTTC
TRBV19,NA,TRBJ1-1,NA,CASSLQGGGTEAFF,TGTGCCAGTTCTTTACAGGGCGGGGGCACTGAAGCTTTCTTT
TRBV29-1,TRBD1,TRBJ2-7,few,CSAGTDYEQYF,TGCAGCGCAGGGACAGACTACGAGCAGTACTTC
TRBV6-1,NA,TRBJ1-5,NA,CASSGWESNQPQHF,TGTGCCAGCAGTGGGTGGGAAAGCAATCAGCCCCAGCATTTT
TRBV2,TRBD1,TRBJ2-7,NA,CASSEAWRTGGYEQYF,TGTGCCAGCAGTGAAGCGTGGCGGACAGGGGGCTACGAGCAGTACTTC
TRBV10-1,NA,TRBJ2-5,NA,CASSTTVKETQYF,TGCGCCAGCAGTACGACAGTCAAAGAGACCCAGTACTTC
TRBV4-1,NA,TRBJ2-2,NA,CASSLLMVGAANTGELFF,TGCGCCAGCAGCCTCCTAATGGTGGGGGCCGCGAACACCGGGGAGCTGTTTTTT
TRBV30,NA,TRBJ1-5,NA,CAWSVRVGEADQPQHF,TGTGCCTGGAGTGTAAGGGTCGGGGAGGCGGATCAGCCCCAGCATTTT
TRBV4-3,TRBD2,TRBJ2-3,NA,CASSQETSGRIDTQYF,TGCGCCAGCAGCCAGGAGACTAGCGGGAGAATAGATACGCAGTATTTT
TRBV5-1,TRBD2,TRBJ2-2,NA,CASSLAGGSNTGELFF,TGCGCCAGCAGCTTGGCCGGCGGGAGCAACACCGGGGAGCTGTTTTTT
TRBV4-1,NA,TRBJ2-2,NA,CASSQDEGFPGELFF,TGCGCCAGCAGCCAAGACGAAGGGTTCCCCGGGGAGCTGTTTTTT
TRBV19,NA,TRBJ1-2,few,CASSTDGKNYGYTF,TGTGCCAGTAGTACGGACGGGAAGAACTATGGCTACACCTTC
TRBV5-5,TRBD2,TRBJ2-5,NA,CASKSLAASETQYF,TGTGCCAGCAAATCACTAGCGGCCTCAGAGACCCAGTACTTC
TRBV5-1,TRBD1,TRBJ1-5,NA,CASSWGDRDNQPQHF,TGCGCCAGCAGCTGGGGTGACAGGGACAATCAGCCCCAGCATTTT
TRBV11-2,NA,TRBJ2-7,NA,CASSLRLEDYEQYF,TGTGCCAGCAGCCTCAGACTAGAAGACTACGAGCAGTACTTC
TRBV6-1,TRBD1,TRBJ2-4,NA,CAISWTGENIQYF,TGTGCCATTTCCTGGACAGGGGAAAACATTCAGTACTTC
TRBV18,NA,TRBJ2-1,NA,CASSQADEQFF,TGTGCCAGCTCACAAGCCGATGAGCAGTTCTTC
TRBV5-4,TRBD2,TRBJ2-3,few,CASSLDPSGISDTQYF,TGTGCCAGCAGCTTGGATCCTAGCGGGATATCAGATACGCAGTATTTT
TRBV4-1,NA,TRBJ1-5,NA,CASSQADGAHQPQHF,TGCGCCAGCAGCCAAGCTGACGGGGCACATCAGCCCCAGCATTTT
TRBV11-2,TRBD2,TRBJ2-3,NA,CASSPPRAAGEDTQYF,TGTGCCAGCAGCCCCCCCAGGGCAGCGGGAGAAGATACGCAGTATTTT
TRBV20-1,TRBD1,TRBJ1-1,NA,CSGDSPGEAFF,TGCAGTGGGGACAGTCCGGGTGAAGCTTTCTTT
TRBV7-8,NA,TRBJ2-7,once,CASSLVTGGDEQYF,TGTGCCAGCAGCTTAGTTACTGGGGGAGACGAGCAGTACTTC
TRBV5-5,NA,TRBJ2-2,NA,CASSLATGANTGELFF,TGTGCCAGCAGCTTGGCCACGGGGGCGAACACCGGGGAGCTGTTTTTT
TRBV28,NA,TRBJ2-7,NA,CASSPDFIPTYEQYF,TGTGCCAGCAGCCCGGACTTTATACCAACCTACGAGCAGTACTTC
TRBV7-2,TRBD2,TRBJ2-1,NA,CASSVPLAGLANEQFF,TGTGCCAGCAGCGTACCCTTAGCGGGACTTGCCAATGAGCAGTTCTTC
TRBV29-1,NA,TRBJ1-2,NA,CSVTLSANYGYTF,TGCAGCGTTACTCTTAGCGCTAACTATGGCTACACCTTC
TRBV10-3,NA,TRBJ2-7,NA,CAISEGRTYEQYF,TGTGCCATCAGTGAGGGAAGGACCTACGAGCAGTACTTC
TRBV5-1,NA,TRBJ1-1,once,CASSPKGTEAFF,TGCGCCAGCAGTCCTAAGGGGACTGAAGCTTTCTTT
TRBV2,NA,TRBJ2-2,NA,CASGEVPGELFF,TGTGCCAGCGGGGAGGTTCCCGGGGAGCTGTTTTTT
TRBV6-5,TRBD1,TRBJ2-6,NA,CASSWTGSGANVLTF,TGTGCCAGCAGTTGGACAGGCTCTGGGGCCAACGTCCTGACTTTC
TRBV7-2,TRBD1,TRBJ2-5,NA,CASSRDRDGVETQYF,TGTGCCAGCAGCAGGGACAGGGACGGGGTTGAGACCCAGTACTTC
TRBV29-1,NA,TRBJ2-7,NA,CSVEARDTYEQYF,TGCAGCGTTGAAGCTAGGGACACCTACGAGCAGTACTTC
TRBV19,NA,TRBJ1-2,NA,CASSIGIGTYGYTF,TGTGCCAGTAGTATCGGGATCGGGACCTATGGCTACACCTTC
TRBV6-6,TRBD1,TRBJ2-7,NA,CASLGTENTYEQYF,TGTGCCAGCTTAGGGACAGAGAATACCTACGAGCAGTACTTC
TRBV2,NA,TRBJ2-7,NA,CASSPTYEQYF,TGTGCCAGCAGTCCTACCTACGAGCAGTACTTC
TRBV5-4,TRBD2,TRBJ2-7,NA,CASSSLTGGSYEQYF,TGTGCCAGCAGCTCGCTAACGGGAGGGTCCTACGAGCAGTACTTC
TRBV13,TRBD1,TRBJ2-5,once,CASSLGPDRVQETQYF,TGTGCCAGCAGCTTAGGCCCGGACAGGGTTCAAGAGACCCAGTACTTC
TRBV2,NA,TRBJ1-5,once,CASSEVGQGGGPQHF,TGTGCCAGCAGTGAAGTTGGGCAGGGCGGGGGGCCCCAGCATTTT
TRBV12-5,NA,TRBJ2-7,NA,CASGLVDEQYF,TGTGCTAGTGGTTTGGTGGACGAGCAGTACTTC
TRBV5-6,TRBD2,TRBJ2-1,NA,CASSSPGLVYEQFF,TGTGCCAGCAGTTCGCCGGGACTAGTCTACGAGCAGTTCTTC
TRBV9,NA,TRBJ1-4,once,CASSARQVSELFF,TGTGCCAGCAGCGCCCGACAGGTGAGTGAACTGTTTTTT